Each of the 8 T cell receptor beta chains below was sequenced from the same sample in a study of CD8 T cells in ankylosing spondylitis. Study observations and caveats: Roughly eight highly homologous variants made up a TCR beta motif that seemed to typify ankylosing spondylitis blood.

Their cognate antigens are unknown. TCRdb independently ran MiXCR on the 5' RACE reads; one entry per CDR3 protein. The sample shows about 840,000 distinct CDR3 sequences, 12% of them seen only once. The sequencing sample was made of blood, either unsorted or a sorted T cell fraction (not recorded which). Receptors originate from a male donor with ankylosing spondylitis.

This chain joins TRBV20-1 and TRBJ2-4; a weak D match, TRBD1 (6 bases). The CDR3 has 13 amino acids. Per germline, CDR1 DFQATT and CDR2 SNEGSKA (reference sequence). The V end lost 4 bases, the J end lost 1 base, and 8 bases lay between the germline ends. The CDR3 protein is CSATQGAKNIQYF. The CDR3 DNA reads TGCAGTGCTACCCAGGGGGCCAAAAACATTCAGTACTTC.

This clonotype has only a few counts. This rearrangement joins TRBV6-1 to TRBJ1-1; 12 bases match TRBD1. Germline V gene sequence: CDR1 MNHNS, CDR2 SASEGT. The V gene end was trimmed by 5 bases and the J gene end by 1 base; junction bases not matched to a gene: 8. CDR3 size: 17 residues. The CDR3 DNA reads as TGTGCCAGCAGTCAGCCGGGACAGGGGGCAGGGAACACTGAAGCTTTCTTT. Its translation is CASSQPGQGAGNTEAFF.

This clonotype turned up a few times. The V call is TRBV28, the J call TRBJ2-2; the D is unclear. CDR1 MDHEN and CDR2 SYDVKM come from the germline V gene. Trimming stripped 8 bases from V and 4 bases from J, with 5 bases between. This CDR3 contains 11 residues. The DNA for the CDR3 is TGTGCCAGCGGGTTCACCGGGGAGCTGTTTTTT. Protein product: CASGFTGELFF.

The gene calls are TRBV12-3 or TRBV12-4 and TRBJ1-2; D might be TRBD1 (5 bases). There are 14 residues in the CDR3. With 3 bases removed from V and 7 bases from J, the gap between germline ends came to 15 bases. Written as DNA, the CDR3 is TGTGCCAGCAGTTTGATTTGGGGGTGGGGTGGCTACACCTTC. Translation gives CASSLIWGWGGYTF.

This clonotype was seen at least ten times. This rearrangement joins TRBV20-1 to TRBJ2-1, with 9 bases identical to TRBD1. Germline V gives CDR1 DFQATT, CDR2 SNEGSKA (reference sequence). The length of the CDR3 is 13 residues. The trim removed 6 bases at V and 0 bases at J, leaving 0 bases unmatched. In nucleotides, the CDR3 is TGCAGTGCGGGACAGGGCTCCTACAATGAGCAGTTCTTC. Translating it yields CSAGQGSYNEQFF.

The sample holds a few counts of this clonotype. This chain uses TRBV29-1 with TRBJ2-7, with D possibly matching TRBD1 (5 bases). The germline V gene encodes CDR1 SQVTM and CDR2 ANQGSEA. V lost 4 bases and J lost 1, with 8 bases in between. The CDR3 contains 12 residues. For the CDR3, the DNA is TGCAGCGTTGGACAGAATTCCTACGAGCAGTACTTC. Amino acids: CSVGQNSYEQYF.

The chain uses TRBV5-1 and TRBJ2-5, with 11 positions matching TRBD1. The CDR3 is made up of 20 amino acids. Germline V gene lookup returns CDR1 SGHRS and CDR2 YFSETQ. V gave up 4 bases and J gave up 4 bases; unmatched junction bases: 21. CDR3 protein: CASSPRTRTGGELGLETQYF. In DNA, the CDR3 is TGCGCCAGCAGCCCCCGGACAAGGACAGGGGGCGAGTTGGGGTTAGAGACCCAGTACTTC.

This clonotype was detected only a few times. The chain has TRBV14 and TRBJ2-1; no clear D gene. The V and J ends lost 3 bases and 0 bases respectively, with 12 bases between them. The CDR3 length is 16 residues. The germline V gene encodes CDR1 SGHDN and CDR2 FVKESK. The CDR3, as DNA: TGTGCCAGCAGCCATCTCGACTGGAGCTCCTACAATGAGCAGTTCTTC. Its protein is CASSHLDWSSYNEQFF.